The source of this T cell receptor beta chain is a study of cytomegalovirus exposure and HLA in healthy donors. About the research overall: Early release data held some 80 million unique TCRs from HLA-typed donors.

This clone has just one count. Its antigen is currently unknown. The germline V and J ends were trimmed by 5 bases and 1 base, with 15 bases remaining between them. The V gene's germline CDR1 is MDHEN and CDR2 SYDVKM. The CDR3 extends over 16 amino acids. Points from the study as a whole: No immune exposure information besides CMV serostatus was available.

Primers: 60 Vbeta forward and 13 Jbeta reverse. Profiling relied on immunoSEQ multiplex PCR, and the TCRdb table lists in-frame clones only, not all of them. The sample carries roughly 100,000 clones, around four fifths recorded once. The TCR comes from a woman between 40 and 55 years old in good health and CMV-seronegative. The chain carries TRBV28 and TRBJ1-3, with a tentative D call TRBD1 (5 bases). Sequenced sample: PBMCs. CDR3 in amino acids: CASSITPGGSGNTIYF. CDR3 nucleotides: TGTGCCAGCAGTATCACCCCCGGGGGATCTGGAAACACCATATATTTT. Supplemented by reference TRBV28 and TRBJ1-3, the full variable domain reads DVKVTQSSRYLVKRTGEKVFLECVQDMDHENMFWYRQDPGLGLRLIYFSYDVKMKEKGDIPEGYSVSREKKERFSLILESASTNQTSMYLCASSITPGGSGNTIYFGEGSWLTVV.